This T cell receptor (beta chain) was sequenced in a study of tumor-infiltrating lymphocytes in primary liver carcinoma. Whole-study results and caveats: Only about 7-25% of top clones were detected in each of the five tumor regions.

This clonotype was detected only once. No antigen is known for it. Co-extracting RNA and DNA was done with roughly 17-33 mg of unsorted bulk tissue as input. Samples came from superior, inferior, lateral poles and tumor centre. With 500 ng total RNA as template and a constant-region primer, TCR beta cDNA was made. Each TCR beta library was derived from three nested multiplex PCR rounds that employed slightly modified ARM-PCR. A C-beta reverse primer was combined with TRBV1-TRBV30 forward primers in the first two PCR rounds, and each round had around 11 cycles. TCRdb itself ran the multiplex PCR reads through MiXCR, one entry per CDR3 protein. The table shows approximately 92,000 distinct CDR3 sequences, with 55% to 70% occurring only once. The V gene's germline CDR1 is SGHAT and CDR2 FQNNGV. The CDR3 is 16 amino acids. V lost 6 bases to trimming and J lost 7 bases; unmatched junction nucleotides: 14.

The origin of this receptor is a woman aged 55 to 70 with primary liver carcinoma and hepatitis B virus infection. This chain links TRBV11-2 with TRBJ2-1; TRBD2 matches at 8 bases. The sample consisted of liver tumor tissue from sampling region 5. The subset is: tumor region T5, tumor centre. CDR3 sequence: CASSRWASGLENEQFF. CDR3 sequence (DNA): TGTGCCAGCAGTCGGTGGGCTAGCGGGTTAGAAAATGAGCAGTTCTTC.